The sequence of this T cell receptor (beta chain) was determined in a study of cytomegalovirus exposure and HLA in healthy donors. PCR employed 60 Vbeta and 13 Jbeta primers. Using immunoSEQ multiplex PCR, the repertoire was profiled, and TCRdb retains in-frame clones only, with some absent. The sample lists 150,000 or so clones; approximately 80% were seen once. CDR3 length: 15 amino acids. The germline CDR1 and CDR2 sequences are SGDLS and YYNGEE. The germline V and J ends were trimmed by 0 bases and 4 bases, with 13 bases remaining between them. This clonotype was obtained from a man aged 45-65 years in good health and CMV-seropositive. The chain carries TRBV9 and TRBJ1-1; maybe TRBD1 (5 bases). Sequencing was carried out using PBMCs. CDR3 sequence (DNA): TGTGCCAGCAGCGTAGAGGCAGGGATCGGCACTGAAGCTTTCTTT. Its protein is CASSVEAGIGTEAFF.